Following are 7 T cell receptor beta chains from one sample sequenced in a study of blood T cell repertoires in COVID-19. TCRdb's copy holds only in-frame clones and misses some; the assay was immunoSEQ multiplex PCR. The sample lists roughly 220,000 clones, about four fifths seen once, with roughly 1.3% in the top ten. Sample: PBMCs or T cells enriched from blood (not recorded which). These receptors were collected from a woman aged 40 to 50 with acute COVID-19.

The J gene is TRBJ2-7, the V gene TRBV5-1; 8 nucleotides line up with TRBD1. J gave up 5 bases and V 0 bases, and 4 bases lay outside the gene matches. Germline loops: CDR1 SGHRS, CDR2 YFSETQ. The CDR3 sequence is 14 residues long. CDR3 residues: CASSLVGQGDEQYF. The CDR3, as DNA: TGCGCCAGCAGCTTGGTCGGACAGGGCGACGAGCAGTACTTC.

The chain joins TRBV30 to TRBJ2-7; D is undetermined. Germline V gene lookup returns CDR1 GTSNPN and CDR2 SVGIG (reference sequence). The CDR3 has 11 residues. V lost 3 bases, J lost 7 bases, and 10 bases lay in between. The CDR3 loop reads CAWSVNLEQYF. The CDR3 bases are TGTGCCTGGAGCGTAAATTTGGAGCAGTACTTC.

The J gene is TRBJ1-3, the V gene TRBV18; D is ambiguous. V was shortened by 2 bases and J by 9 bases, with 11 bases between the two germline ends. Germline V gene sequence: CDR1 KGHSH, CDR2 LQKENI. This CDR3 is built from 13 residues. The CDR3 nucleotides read TGTGCCAGCTCACCAGGAGCAGAGGGCACCATATATTTT. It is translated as CASSPGAEGTIYF.

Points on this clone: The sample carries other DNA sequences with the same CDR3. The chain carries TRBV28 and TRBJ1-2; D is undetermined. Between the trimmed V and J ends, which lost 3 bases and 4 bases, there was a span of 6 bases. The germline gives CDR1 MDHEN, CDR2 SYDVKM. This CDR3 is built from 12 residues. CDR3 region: CASSLGSYGYTF. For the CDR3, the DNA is TGTGCCAGCAGTTTGGGCAGCTATGGCTACACCTTC.

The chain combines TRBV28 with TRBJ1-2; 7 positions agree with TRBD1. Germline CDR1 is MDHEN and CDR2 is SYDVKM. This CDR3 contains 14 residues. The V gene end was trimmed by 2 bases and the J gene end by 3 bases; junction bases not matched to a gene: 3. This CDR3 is CASSLEDRYYGYTF. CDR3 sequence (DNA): TGTGCCAGCAGTTTAGAGGACAGGTACTATGGCTACACCTTC.

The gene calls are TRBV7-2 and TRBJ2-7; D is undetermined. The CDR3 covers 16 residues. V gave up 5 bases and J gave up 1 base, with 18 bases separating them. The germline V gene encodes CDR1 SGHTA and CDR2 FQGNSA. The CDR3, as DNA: TGTGCCAGCAGCCCACCATCTACAGTAGTTTCCTACGAGCAGTACTTC. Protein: CASSPPSTVVSYEQYF.

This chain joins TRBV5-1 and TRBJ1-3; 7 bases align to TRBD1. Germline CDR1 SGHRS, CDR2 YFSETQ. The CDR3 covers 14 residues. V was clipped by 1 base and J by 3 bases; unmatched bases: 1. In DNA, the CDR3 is TGCGCCAGCAGCTTGACAGGGGTTGGAAACACCATATATTTT. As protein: CASSLTGVGNTIYF.